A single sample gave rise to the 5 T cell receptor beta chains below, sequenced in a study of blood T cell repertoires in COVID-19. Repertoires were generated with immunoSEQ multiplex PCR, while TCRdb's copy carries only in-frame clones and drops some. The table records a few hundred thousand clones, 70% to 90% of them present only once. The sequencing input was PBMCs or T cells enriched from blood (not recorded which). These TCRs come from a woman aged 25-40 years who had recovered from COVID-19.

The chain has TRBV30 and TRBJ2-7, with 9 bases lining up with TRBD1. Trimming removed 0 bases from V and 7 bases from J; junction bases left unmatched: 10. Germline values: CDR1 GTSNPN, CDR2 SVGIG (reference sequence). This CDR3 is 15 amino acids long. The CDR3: CAWSVTGTGTGEQYF. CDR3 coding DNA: TGTGCCTGGAGTGTAACGGGGACAGGGACGGGAGAGCAGTACTTC.

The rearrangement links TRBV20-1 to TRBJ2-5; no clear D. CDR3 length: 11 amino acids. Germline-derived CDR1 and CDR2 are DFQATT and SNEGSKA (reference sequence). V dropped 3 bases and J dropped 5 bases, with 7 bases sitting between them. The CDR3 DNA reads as TGCAGTGCTAGGATCAGGGAGACCCAGTACTTC. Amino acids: CSARIRETQYF.

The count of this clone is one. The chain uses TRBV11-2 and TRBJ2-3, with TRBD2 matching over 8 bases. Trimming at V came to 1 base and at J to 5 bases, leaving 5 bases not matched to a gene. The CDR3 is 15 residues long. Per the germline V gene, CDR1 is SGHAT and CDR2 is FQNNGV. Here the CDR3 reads CASSLAGGPEDTQYF. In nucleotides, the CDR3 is TGTGCCAGCAGCTTAGCGGGGGGGCCGGAAGATACGCAGTATTTT. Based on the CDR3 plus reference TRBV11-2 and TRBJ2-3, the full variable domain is EAGVAQSPRYKIIEKRQSVAFWCNPISGHATLYWYQQILGQGPKLLIQFQNNGVVDDSQLPKDRFSAERLKGVDSTLKIQPAKLEDSAVYLCASSLAGGPEDTQYFGPGTRLTVL.

In DNA, the CDR3 is TGTGCCAGCAGCGGACTAGCGGGCAATGAGCAGTTCTTC. Its translation is CASSGLAGNEQFF. The rearrangement uses TRBV11-2 and TRBJ2-1; 11 nucleotides line up with TRBD2. In germline, CDR1 is SGHAT, CDR2 FQNNGV. Unmatched junction bases numbered 0, after V lost 5 bases and J lost 6 bases. The CDR3 spans 13 residues.

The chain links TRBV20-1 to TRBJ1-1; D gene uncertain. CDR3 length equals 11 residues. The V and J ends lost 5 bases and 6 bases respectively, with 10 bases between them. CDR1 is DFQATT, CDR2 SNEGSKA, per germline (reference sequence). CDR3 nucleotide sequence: TGCAGTGCTCCACGCGGGGCTGAAGCTTTCTTT. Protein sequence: CSAPRGAEAFF.